This TCR beta chain emerged from a study of patients and donors after allogeneic stem cell transplantation. With V trimmed by 5 bases and J by 2 bases, 5 bases remained unmatched. Per germline, CDR1 SNHLY and CDR2 FYNNEI. This CDR3 is built from 15 residues. TCRdb fed the RT-PCR reads into MiXCR, producing one record per CDR3 protein. The table includes 200,000 to 250,000 distinct CDR3 sequences, roughly 13% detected once. This clonotype occurred a few times. Sequencing was performed on blood, either unsorted or a sorted T cell fraction (not recorded which). This TCR was recovered from a human donor who was either an allogeneic HSCT recipient or a stem cell or donor lymphocyte infusion donor (not recorded which). It is not recorded whose cells these are; they may come from a transplant donor. The chain combines TRBV2 with TRBJ2-4, with TRBD1 matching over 8 bases. The CDR3: CASSPRGRPKNIQYF. CDR3 sequence (DNA): TGTGCCAGCAGTCCCAGGGGGCGGCCCAAAAACATTCAGTACTTC.